The clone carrying this T cell receptor beta chain came up a few times. The antigen is undetermined. Healthy bone marrow donors made up the cohort. The sample comes from a study of cytomegalovirus exposure and HLA in healthy donors. The study's findings and limits: HLA-A and HLA-B allele assignments for most subjects were reportedly predicted accurately using TCR beta sequences.

The CDR3 extends over 16 amino acids. Germline V lookup: CDR1 SEHNR, CDR2 FQNEAQ (reference sequence). Trimming removed 5 bases from V and 8 bases from J; junction bases left unmatched: 12. Use of 60 Vbeta and 13 Jbeta primers characterized the PCR. The method was immunoSEQ multiplex PCR; TCRdb's version includes in-frame clones alone and lacks a portion of them. Of about 98,000 clones listed, roughly 77% are singletons. The sequence was obtained from a man aged 35-49 years in good health and CMV-seronegative. Specimen: PBMCs. The genes are TRBV7-9 and TRBJ2-1; TRBD2 aligns across 10 bases. The CDR3 coding sequence is TGTGCCAGCAGCCCGCCCGGGACTAGCGATGGCGATGAGCAGTTCTTC. This gives the protein CASSPPGTSDGDEQFF.